The 8 T cell receptor beta chains presented below share a single source sample, sequenced in a study of OX40 agonist ivuxolimab in advanced cancers. TCRdb's copy holds only in-frame clones and misses some; the assay was immunoSEQ multiplex PCR. The data show 70,000 to 95,000 clones, with about 94% seen just once and roughly 22% held by the top ten. Sequencing was performed on CD4+ or CD8+ T cells sorted from blood, taken in a trial of the OX40 agonist ivuxolimab. The receptors originated from an adult with an advanced solid tumor such as melanoma, head and neck, liver or kidney cancer.

V usage is TRBV15 and J usage is TRBJ1-1; D is uncertain. This CDR3 contains 14 residues. Deletions cut 0 bases from V and 0 bases from J, with 5 bases between. Looked up from germline, CDR1 is LNHNV and CDR2 is YYDKDF (reference sequence). CDR3 coding DNA: TGTGCCACCAGCAGAGAAATGGTGAACACTGAAGCTTTCTTT. This gives the protein CATSREMVNTEAFF.

This chain connects TRBV29-1 to TRBJ2-2; D possibly corresponds to TRBD1 (5 bases). This CDR3 has 13 amino acids. Germline CDR1 and CDR2: SQVTM and ANQGSEA. V lost 3 bases and J 4 bases, leaving 9 bases between the germline ends. CDR3 residues: CSVDRVSTGELFF. The CDR3 nucleotides read TGCAGCGTTGACAGGGTCTCCACCGGGGAGCTGTTTTTT.

This clone appeared a single time. The V gene is TRBV7-9, the J gene TRBJ2-3; D is possibly TRBD1 or TRBD2 (5 bases each). Deletions cut 4 bases from V and 4 bases from J, with 12 bases between. The CDR3 length is 14 residues. CDR1 SEHNR and CDR2 FQNEAQ come from the germline V gene (reference sequence). The CDR3 coding sequence is TGTGCCAGCAGCTCCCGGGACCCCCCAGATACGCAGTATTTT. Its protein is CASSSRDPPDTQYF.

The chain has TRBV5-1 and TRBJ1-1; D gene unclear. Germline CDR1 is SGHRS and CDR2 is YFSETQ. The CDR3 extends over 14 amino acids. The ends were cut back, 5 bases at V and 5 bases at J, with 16 bases in the middle. The CDR3 loop is CASSPDPGRTEAFF. As DNA, the CDR3 is TGCGCCAGCAGTCCCGACCCTGGGAGGACTGAAGCTTTCTTT.

The rearrangement joins TRBV10-3 to TRBJ2-7, with D tentatively TRBD1 or TRBD2 (7 bases each). Germline CDR1 and CDR2: ENHRY and SYGVKD. CDR3 length: 15 residues. The germline V and J ends were trimmed by 7 bases and 4 bases, with 20 bases remaining between them. The chain's CDR3 is CAIMTGPGGGYEQYF. The CDR3 DNA sequence: TGTGCCATCATGACCGGGCCAGGGGGAGGGTACGAGCAGTACTTC.

The chain is built from TRBV2 and TRBJ1-5; D may be TRBD1 (5 bases). Germline lookup yields CDR1 SNHLY and CDR2 FYNNEI. The CDR3 contains 14 residues. Between the trimmed V and J ends, which lost 7 bases and 0 bases, there was a span of 10 bases. The CDR3 DNA follows: TGTGCCAGCATGGTTGGGACTAGCAATCAGCCCCAGCATTTT. Translated, it gives CASMVGTSNQPQHF.

This chain links TRBV7-6 with TRBJ2-7; a possible D gene is TRBD1 (5 bases). There are 14 residues in the CDR3. Germline CDR1 SGHVS, CDR2 FNYEAQ. V lost 0 bases and J 1 base, leaving 7 bases between the germline ends. In DNA form, the CDR3 reads TGTGCCAGCAGCTTAGCGGGGCCATCCTACGAGCAGTACTTC. Residues: CASSLAGPSYEQYF.

The chain recombines TRBV9 with TRBJ2-3; maybe TRBD1 (6 bases). Per the germline V gene, CDR1 is SGDLS and CDR2 is YYNGEE. The ends were cut back, 0 bases at V and 0 bases at J, with 8 bases in the middle. The CDR3 consists of 15 residues. For the CDR3, the DNA is TGTGCCAGCAGCGTAGGACAGGCCAGCACAGATACGCAGTATTTT. Its translation is CASSVGQASTDTQYF.